These T cell receptor beta chains were read from a single sample in a study of CD8+CD57+ T cells in acquired aplastic anemia. TCRdb re-called the reads with MiXCR, one entry per CDR3 protein. The sample has more than 250,000 distinct CDR3 sequences, about 80% seen once. Sequences were obtained from sorted CD4+, CD8+, or CD8+CD57+ T cells (not recorded which) from PBMCs. Source of these receptors: a human donor with aplastic anemia. Each CDR3 is given with its conserved first and last residue. The D gene is left open where the match is weak. Size tells how often a clone was seen (once, few, many) or the class of an expanded clone, and some rows leave it out.

d_call: TRBD1; j_call: TRBJ1-2; v_call: TRBV2; clone_size: NA; cdr3_aa: CASSPRDSYGYTF; cdr3_nt: TGTGCCAGCAGTCCCCGGGACAGCTATGGCTACACCTTC
d_call: NA; j_call: TRBJ1-2; v_call: TRBV7-3; clone_size: NA; cdr3_aa: CASSLAGRGNYTF; cdr3_nt: TGTGCCAGCAGCTTGGCAGGTCGTGGCAATTACACCTTC
d_call: TRBD2; j_call: TRBJ2-1; v_call: TRBV7-8; clone_size: NA; cdr3_aa: CASSLAGGTGKDEQFF; cdr3_nt: TGTGCCAGCAGCTTGGCGGGAGGTACCGGTAAGGATGAGCAGTTCTTC
d_call: NA; j_call: TRBJ2-5; v_call: TRBV9; clone_size: NA; cdr3_aa: CASSVGGLEETQYF; cdr3_nt: TGTGCCAGCAGCGTTGGAGGGTTGGAAGAGACCCAGTACTTC
d_call: TRBD1; j_call: TRBJ2-1; v_call: TRBV19; clone_size: NA; cdr3_aa: CATRQGPHAGVFF; cdr3_nt: TGTGCCACCAGACAGGGACCCCACGCAGGAGTGTTCTTT
d_call: NA; j_call: TRBJ2-1; v_call: TRBV2; clone_size: NA; cdr3_aa: CASSWEDSNNTQFF; cdr3_nt: TGTGCCAGCAGTTGGGAGGATAGTAACAATACCCAGTTCTTC
d_call: NA; j_call: TRBJ1-1; v_call: TRBV7-8; clone_size: NA; cdr3_aa: CASSVGGGPDTHNEAFF; cdr3_nt: TGTGCCAGCAGCGTGGGGGGAGGACCCGATACGCACAATGAAGCTTTCTTT
d_call: NA; j_call: TRBJ2-1; v_call: TRBV15; clone_size: NA; cdr3_aa: CATSRGSQGGNEQFF; cdr3_nt: TGTGCCACCAGCAGGGGTAGCCAGGGGGGGAATGAGCAGTTCTTC
d_call: NA; j_call: TRBJ2-5; v_call: TRBV7-2; clone_size: NA; cdr3_aa: CASSSYRGTQYF; cdr3_nt: TGTGCCAGCAGCTCATACCGGGGGACCCAGTACTTC
d_call: TRBD1; j_call: TRBJ2-7; v_call: TRBV7-3; clone_size: few; cdr3_aa: CASNIRGQEQYF; cdr3_nt: TGTGCCAGCAATATAAGGGGACAGGAGCAGTACTTC
d_call: NA; j_call: TRBJ1-5; v_call: TRBV4-1; clone_size: many; cdr3_aa: CASSQDSETFSNQPQHF; cdr3_nt: TGCGCCAGCAGCCAAGATTCTGAGACATTTAGCAATCAGCCCCAGCATTTT
d_call: TRBD1; j_call: TRBJ2-2; v_call: TRBV15; clone_size: NA; cdr3_aa: CATITGDAGELFF; cdr3_nt: TGTGCCACCATCACAGGGGACGCCGGGGAGCTGTTCTTC
d_call: NA; j_call: TRBJ1-2; v_call: TRBV15; clone_size: many; cdr3_aa: CATSREYPSGGYTF; cdr3_nt: TGTGCCACCAGCAGAGAGTACCCGTCCGGGGGCTACACCTTC
d_call: TRBD2; j_call: TRBJ2-1; v_call: TRBV7-3; clone_size: NA; cdr3_aa: CASSFQGGGGGDAQFF; cdr3_nt: TGTGCCAGCAGCTTTCAAGGAGGCGGGGGGGGTGATGCGCAGTTCTTC
d_call: NA; j_call: TRBJ1-2; v_call: TRBV2; clone_size: NA; cdr3_aa: CASSARERGLDYGYTF; cdr3_nt: TGTGCCAGCAGTGCACGGGAGAGGGGCTTGGACTATGGCTACACCTTC
d_call: NA; j_call: TRBJ1-4; v_call: TRBV2; clone_size: many; cdr3_aa: CASSASGARLEKLFF; cdr3_nt: TGTGCCAGCAGTGCCTCCGGGGCCAGACTTGAAAAACTGTTTTTT
d_call: TRBD2; j_call: TRBJ2-3; v_call: TRBV7-3; clone_size: NA; cdr3_aa: CASSAGGGSSGRCF; cdr3_nt: TGTGCCAGCAGCGCGGGAGGGGGGTCGTCGGGGCGGTGTTTT
d_call: TRBD1; j_call: TRBJ2-5; v_call: TRBV7-2; clone_size: NA; cdr3_aa: CASSNGQGFQETQYF; cdr3_nt: TGTGCCAGCAGCAATGGACAGGGGTTCCAGGAGACCCAGTACTTC
d_call: NA; j_call: TRBJ1-2; v_call: TRBV5-5; clone_size: NA; cdr3_aa: CASSLGGWGLDYGYTF; cdr3_nt: TGTGCCAGCAGCTTGGGGGGCTGGGGCTTGGACTATGGCTACACCTTC
d_call: TRBD1; j_call: TRBJ2-2; v_call: TRBV24-1; clone_size: few; cdr3_aa: CATLEGGTGELFF; cdr3_nt: TGTGCCACCTTGGAAGGGGGCACCGGTGAGCTGTTTTTT
d_call: NA; j_call: TRBJ1-5; v_call: TRBV13; clone_size: NA; cdr3_aa: CASSSGTGQYSNQPQHF; cdr3_nt: TGTGCCAGCAGCTCAGGCACAGGGCAATATAGCAATCAGCCCCAGCATTTT
d_call: NA; j_call: TRBJ2-7; v_call: TRBV19; clone_size: few; cdr3_aa: CASSYGGVSYEQYF; cdr3_nt: TGTGCCAGTAGTTACGGGGGCGTCTCCTACGAGCAGTACTTC
d_call: TRBD1; j_call: TRBJ2-3; v_call: TRBV20-1; clone_size: NA; cdr3_aa: CSARDGETGETDTQYF; cdr3_nt: TGCAGTGCTAGAGATGGAGAGACAGGGGAAACAGATACGCAGTATTTT
d_call: NA; j_call: TRBJ2-6; v_call: TRBV7-9; clone_size: few; cdr3_aa: CASSLAGGPGTQDLTF; cdr3_nt: TGTGCCAGCAGCTTAGCGGGAGGTCCCGGGACGCAGGATCTGACTTTC